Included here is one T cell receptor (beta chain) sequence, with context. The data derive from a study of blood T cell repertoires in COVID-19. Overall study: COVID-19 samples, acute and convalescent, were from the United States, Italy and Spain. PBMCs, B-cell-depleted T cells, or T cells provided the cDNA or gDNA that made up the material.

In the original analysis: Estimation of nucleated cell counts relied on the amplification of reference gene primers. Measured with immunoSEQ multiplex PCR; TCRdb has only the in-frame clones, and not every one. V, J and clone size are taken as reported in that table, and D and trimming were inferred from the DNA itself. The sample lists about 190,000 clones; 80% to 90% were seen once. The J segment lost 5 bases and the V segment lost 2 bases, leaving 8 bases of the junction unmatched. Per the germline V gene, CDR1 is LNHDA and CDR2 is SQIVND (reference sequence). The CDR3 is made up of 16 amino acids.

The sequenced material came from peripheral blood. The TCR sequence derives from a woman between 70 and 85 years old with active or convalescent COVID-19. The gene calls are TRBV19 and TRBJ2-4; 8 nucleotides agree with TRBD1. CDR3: CASSIQGASPENIQYF. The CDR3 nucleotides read TGTGCCAGTAGTATACAGGGGGCGTCCCCCGAAAACATTCAGTACTTC.